This T cell receptor beta chain was observed in a study of blood T cell repertoires in COVID-19. Study-wide context: From the United States, Italy and Spain came samples of acute and convalescent COVID-19.

Symptom resolution, clearance, or two negative PCRs marked the recovered donors of Cohort 3. Source study methods: Reference gene primers were amplified, and this amplification served to estimate nucleated cell counts. The data were produced by immunoSEQ multiplex PCR, yet TCRdb's version contains in-frame clones alone and is incomplete. V and J calls and clone size are as listed in that table; D and trimming were resolved from the DNA. The sample shows some 350,000 clones, roughly 90% of them seen only once. This CDR3 contains 15 residues. The ends were cut back, 3 bases at V and 1 base at J, with 12 bases in the middle. Germline V gene sequence: CDR1 MGHDK, CDR2 SYGVNS.

This sequence joins TRBV25-1 and TRBJ2-5; D is unresolved. The source of this sequence is a woman in her twenties or thirties who had recovered from COVID-19. Source material: PBMCs or T cells enriched from blood (not recorded which). CDR3 coding DNA: TGTGCCAGCAGTGATCTGCTCGCGGCCCAAGAGACCCAGTACTTC. It encodes CASSDLLAAQETQYF.